A single T cell receptor (beta chain) is shown here with its context. The assay was immunoSEQ multiplex PCR, and TCRdb's table has in-frame clones only and misses some. The sample has under 350,000 clones; about 86% are singletons. The sample belongs to a study of cytomegalovirus exposure and HLA in healthy donors. In germline, CDR1 is MNHEY, CDR2 SVGAGI. This CDR3 is 14 amino acids long. Trimming pared 2 bases from V and 2 bases from J, leaving 10 bases between. The chain carries TRBV6-5 and TRBJ2-7, with D unresolved. Specimen: PBMCs. The TCR originated in a woman aged 18-30 years in good health and CMV-seronegative. CDR3 residues: CASSYPNSPYEQYF. CDR3 DNA: TGTGCCAGCAGTTACCCGAACAGTCCCTACGAGCAGTACTTC.